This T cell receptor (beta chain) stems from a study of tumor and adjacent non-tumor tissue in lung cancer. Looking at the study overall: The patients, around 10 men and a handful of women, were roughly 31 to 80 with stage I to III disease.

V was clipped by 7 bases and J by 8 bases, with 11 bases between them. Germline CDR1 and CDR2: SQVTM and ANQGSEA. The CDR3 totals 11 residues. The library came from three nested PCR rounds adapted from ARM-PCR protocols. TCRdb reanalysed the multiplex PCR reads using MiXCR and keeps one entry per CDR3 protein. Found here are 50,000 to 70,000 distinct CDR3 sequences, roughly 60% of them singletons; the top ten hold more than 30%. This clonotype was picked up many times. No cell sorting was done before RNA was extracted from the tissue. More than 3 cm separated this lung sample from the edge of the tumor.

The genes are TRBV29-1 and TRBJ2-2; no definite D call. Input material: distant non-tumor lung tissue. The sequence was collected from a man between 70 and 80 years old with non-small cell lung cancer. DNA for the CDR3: TGCAGCGCCCTTTCCTTAGGGGAGCTGTTTTTT. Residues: CSALSLGELFF.